The rows below give T cell receptor beta chains drawn from one sample of a study of beta chain features in type 1 diabetes. Generated by immunoSEQ multiplex PCR, the TCRdb table keeps only in-frame clones and is missing some. Counted here are tens of thousands of clones, roughly 70% occurring once; the ten biggest clones make up roughly 2.2%. Sample: Tregs from blood. All receptors derive from a woman aged 18-30 years with type 1 diabetes. The conserved cysteine and the conserved F or W are not part of the CDR3 here. Each record gives: J gene, V gene, CDR3 protein.

j_call: TRBJ1-1
v_call: TRBV28
cdr3_aa: ASSPRFRQGTVAF

j_call: TRBJ2-1
v_call: TRBV5-6
cdr3_aa: ASSLVAGSNNEQF

j_call: TRBJ2-1
v_call: TRBV9
cdr3_aa: ASSPQGGGAGNEQF

j_call: TRBJ2-7
v_call: TRBV11-2
cdr3_aa: ASSFGTVRYEQY

j_call: TRBJ2-5
v_call: TRBV25-1
cdr3_aa: ASSPVAGRETQY

j_call: TRBJ2-5
v_call: TRBV7-9
cdr3_aa: ASSLWEGRETQY

j_call: TRBJ2-5
v_call: TRBV7-9
cdr3_aa: ASTHTGTGGGTQY

j_call: TRBJ2-2
v_call: TRBV5-4
cdr3_aa: ASSPGGVRSTGELF

j_call: TRBJ2-7
v_call: TRBV6-6
cdr3_aa: ASSYRTSFGYEQY

j_call: TRBJ2-3
v_call: TRBV10-3
cdr3_aa: AINPGAGTDTQY

j_call: TRBJ1-1
v_call: TRBV4-3
cdr3_aa: ASSQEFRAEAF

j_call: TRBJ2-7
v_call: TRBV25-1
cdr3_aa: ASRGVASKGEQY

j_call: TRBJ2-1
v_call: TRBV5-4
cdr3_aa: ASSLSGSSYNEQF

j_call: TRBJ2-2
v_call: TRBV18
cdr3_aa: ASSTGLAVTGELF

j_call: TRBJ1-2
v_call: TRBV30
cdr3_aa: AWSLGAGSGYT

j_call: TRBJ1-5
v_call: TRBV30
cdr3_aa: ACRDRGRGQPQH

j_call: TRBJ2-2
v_call: TRBV7-2
cdr3_aa: ASSLRGGNTGELF